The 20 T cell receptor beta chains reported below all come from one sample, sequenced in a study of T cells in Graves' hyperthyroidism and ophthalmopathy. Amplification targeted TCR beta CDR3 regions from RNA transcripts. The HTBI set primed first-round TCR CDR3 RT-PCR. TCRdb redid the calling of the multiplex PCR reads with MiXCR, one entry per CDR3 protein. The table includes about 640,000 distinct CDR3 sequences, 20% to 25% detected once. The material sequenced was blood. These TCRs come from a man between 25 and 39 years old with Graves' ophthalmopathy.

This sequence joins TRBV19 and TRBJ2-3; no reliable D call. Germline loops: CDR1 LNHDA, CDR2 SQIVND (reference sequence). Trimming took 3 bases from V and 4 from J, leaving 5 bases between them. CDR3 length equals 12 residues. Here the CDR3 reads CASSIAADTQYF. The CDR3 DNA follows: TGTGCCAGTAGTATTGCGGCAGATACGCAGTATTTT.

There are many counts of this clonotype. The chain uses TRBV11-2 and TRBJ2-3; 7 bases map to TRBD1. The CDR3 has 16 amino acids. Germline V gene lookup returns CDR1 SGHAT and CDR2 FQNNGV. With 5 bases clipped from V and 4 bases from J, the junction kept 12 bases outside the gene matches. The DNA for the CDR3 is TGTGCCAGCAGCCTGGGGACAGTAGGAGTCCCAGATACGCAGTATTTT. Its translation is CASSLGTVGVPDTQYF. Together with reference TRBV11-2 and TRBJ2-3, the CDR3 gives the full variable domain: EAGVAQSPRYKIIEKRQSVAFWCNPISGHATLYWYQQILGQGPKLLIQFQNNGVVDDSQLPKDRFSAERLKGVDSTLKIQPAKLEDSAVYLCASSLGTVGVPDTQYFGPGTRLTVL.

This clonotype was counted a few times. CDR3 nucleotide sequence: TGTGCCAGCACCGGAGGGGGTTTTAGCACAGATACGCAGTATTTT. Translation: CASTGGGFSTDTQYF. This chain links TRBV28 with TRBJ2-3; D could derive from TRBD1 or TRBD2 (6 bases each). The ends were cut back, 7 bases at V and 0 bases at J, with 14 bases in the middle. Looked up from germline, CDR1 is MDHEN and CDR2 is SYDVKM. This CDR3 is built from 15 residues.

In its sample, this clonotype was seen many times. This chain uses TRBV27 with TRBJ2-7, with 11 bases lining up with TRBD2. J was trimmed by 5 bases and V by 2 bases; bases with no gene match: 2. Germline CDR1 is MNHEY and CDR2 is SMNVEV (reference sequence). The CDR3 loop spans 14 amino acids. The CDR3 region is CASSLRLAGHEQYF. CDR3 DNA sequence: TGTGCCAGCAGTTTACGACTAGCGGGACACGAGCAGTACTTC.

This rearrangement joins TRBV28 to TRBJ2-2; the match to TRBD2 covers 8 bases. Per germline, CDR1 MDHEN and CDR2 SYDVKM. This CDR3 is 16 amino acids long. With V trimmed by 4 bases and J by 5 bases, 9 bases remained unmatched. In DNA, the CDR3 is TGTGCCAGCAGTTCCCCGTACGCGGGAGGTACCGGGGAGCTGTTTTTT. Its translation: CASSSPYAGGTGELFF.

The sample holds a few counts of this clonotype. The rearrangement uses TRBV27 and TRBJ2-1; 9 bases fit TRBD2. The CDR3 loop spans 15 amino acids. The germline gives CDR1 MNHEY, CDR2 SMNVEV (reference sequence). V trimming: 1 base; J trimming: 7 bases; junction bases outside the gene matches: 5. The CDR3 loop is CASSLLGLAGNEQFF. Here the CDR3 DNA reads TGTGCCAGCAGTTTATTGGGACTAGCTGGGAATGAGCAGTTCTTC.

The CDR3 sequence: CASSLFGGRGFYEQYF. In nucleotides, the CDR3 is TGTGCCAGCAGCTTATTTGGGGGGAGAGGCTTCTACGAGCAGTACTTC. The rearrangement uses TRBV11-1 and TRBJ2-7; perhaps TRBD2 as D (6 bases). Per germline, CDR1 SGHAT and CDR2 FQDESV (reference sequence). The CDR3 runs 16 residues. Trimming pared 2 bases from V and 3 bases from J, leaving 17 bases between.

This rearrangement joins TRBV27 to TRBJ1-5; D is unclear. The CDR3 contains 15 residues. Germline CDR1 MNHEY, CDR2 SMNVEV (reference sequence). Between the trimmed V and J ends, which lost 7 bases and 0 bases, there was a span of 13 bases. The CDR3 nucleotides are TGTGCCAGCATGGATAGGAGGTATAGCAATCAGCCCCAGCATTTT. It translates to CASMDRRYSNQPQHF.

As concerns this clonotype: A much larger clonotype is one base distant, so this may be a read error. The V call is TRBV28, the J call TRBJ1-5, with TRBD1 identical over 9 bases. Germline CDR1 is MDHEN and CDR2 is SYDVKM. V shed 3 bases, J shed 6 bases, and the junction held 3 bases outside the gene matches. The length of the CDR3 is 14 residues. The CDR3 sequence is CASSFGTGFQPQHF. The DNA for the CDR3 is TGTGCCAGCAGTTTCGGGACAGGGTTTCAGCCCCAGCATTTT.

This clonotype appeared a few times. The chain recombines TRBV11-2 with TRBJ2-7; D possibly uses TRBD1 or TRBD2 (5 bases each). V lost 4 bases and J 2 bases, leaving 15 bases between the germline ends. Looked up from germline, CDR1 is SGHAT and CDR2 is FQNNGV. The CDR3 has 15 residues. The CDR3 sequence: CASSWGSVGAYEQYF. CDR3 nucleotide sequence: TGTGCCAGCAGCTGGGGGTCCGTCGGGGCCTACGAGCAGTACTTC. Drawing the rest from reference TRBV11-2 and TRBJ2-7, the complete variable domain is EAGVAQSPRYKIIEKRQSVAFWCNPISGHATLYWYQQILGQGPKLLIQFQNNGVVDDSQLPKDRFSAERLKGVDSTLKIQPAKLEDSAVYLCASSWGSVGAYEQYFGPGTRLTVT.

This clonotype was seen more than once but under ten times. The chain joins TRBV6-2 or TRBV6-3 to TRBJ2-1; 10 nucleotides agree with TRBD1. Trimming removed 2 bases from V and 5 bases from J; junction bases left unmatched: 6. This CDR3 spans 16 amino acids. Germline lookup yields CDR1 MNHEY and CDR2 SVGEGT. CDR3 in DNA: TGTGCCAGCAGTTACAAGGGACAGGGGAGCCACAATGAGCAGTTCTTC. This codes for CASSYKGQGSHNEQFF.

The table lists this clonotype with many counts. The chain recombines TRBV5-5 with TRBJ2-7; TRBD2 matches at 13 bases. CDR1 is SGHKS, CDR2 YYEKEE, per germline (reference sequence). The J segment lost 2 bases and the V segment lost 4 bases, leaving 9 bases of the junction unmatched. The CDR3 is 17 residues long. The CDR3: CASSVGTSGNWAYEQYF. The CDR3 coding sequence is TGTGCCAGCAGCGTTGGGACTAGCGGGAATTGGGCCTACGAGCAGTACTTC.

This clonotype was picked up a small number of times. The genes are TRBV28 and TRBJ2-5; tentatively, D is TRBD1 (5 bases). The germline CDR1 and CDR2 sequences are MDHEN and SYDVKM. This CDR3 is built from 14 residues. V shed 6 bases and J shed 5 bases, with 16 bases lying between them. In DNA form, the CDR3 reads TGTGCCAGCAGCTCCTCAGGGCGACCGGAGACCCAGTACTTC. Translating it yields CASSSSGRPETQYF.

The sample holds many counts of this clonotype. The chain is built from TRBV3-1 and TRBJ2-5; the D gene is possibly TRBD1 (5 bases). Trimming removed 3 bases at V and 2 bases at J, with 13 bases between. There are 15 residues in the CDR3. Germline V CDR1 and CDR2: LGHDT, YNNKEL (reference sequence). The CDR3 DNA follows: TGTGCCAGCAGCCATGGGCAGGGAACTCAAGAGACCCAGTACTTC. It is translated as CASSHGQGTQETQYF.

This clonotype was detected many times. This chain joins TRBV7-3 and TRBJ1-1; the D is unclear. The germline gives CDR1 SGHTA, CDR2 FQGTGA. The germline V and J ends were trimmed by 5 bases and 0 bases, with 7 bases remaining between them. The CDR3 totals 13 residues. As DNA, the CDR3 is TGTGCCAGCAGCCACAACGTGAACACTGAAGCTTTCTTT. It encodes CASSHNVNTEAFF.

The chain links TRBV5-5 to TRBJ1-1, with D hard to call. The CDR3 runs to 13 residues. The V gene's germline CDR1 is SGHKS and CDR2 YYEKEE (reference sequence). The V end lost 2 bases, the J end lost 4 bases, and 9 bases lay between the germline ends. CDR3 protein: CASSLEQCTEAFF. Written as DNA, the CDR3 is TGTGCCAGCAGCTTAGAACAATGCACTGAAGCTTTCTTT.

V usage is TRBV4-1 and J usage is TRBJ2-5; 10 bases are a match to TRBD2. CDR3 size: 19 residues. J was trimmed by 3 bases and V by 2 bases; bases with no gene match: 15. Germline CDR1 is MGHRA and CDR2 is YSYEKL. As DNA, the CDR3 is TGCGCCAGCAGCCAACCCGGCGGGCTAGCGGGGGAGAAAAAAGAGACCCAGTACTTC. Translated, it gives CASSQPGGLAGEKKETQYF.

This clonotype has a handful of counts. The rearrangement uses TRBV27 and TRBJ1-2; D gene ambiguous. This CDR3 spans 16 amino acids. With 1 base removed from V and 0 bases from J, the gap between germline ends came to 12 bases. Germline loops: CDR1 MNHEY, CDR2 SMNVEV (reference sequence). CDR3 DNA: TGTGCCAGCAGTTTATATGGAGGCGGAGCTAACTATGGCTACACCTTC. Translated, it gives CASSLYGGGANYGYTF.

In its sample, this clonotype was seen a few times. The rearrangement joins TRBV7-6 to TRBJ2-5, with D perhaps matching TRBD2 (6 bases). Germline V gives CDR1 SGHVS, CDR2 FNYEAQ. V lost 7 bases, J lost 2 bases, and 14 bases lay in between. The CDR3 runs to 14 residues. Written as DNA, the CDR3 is TGTGCCAGCATAGCGGTTCCGGGGCAAGAGACCCAGTACTTC. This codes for CASIAVPGQETQYF.

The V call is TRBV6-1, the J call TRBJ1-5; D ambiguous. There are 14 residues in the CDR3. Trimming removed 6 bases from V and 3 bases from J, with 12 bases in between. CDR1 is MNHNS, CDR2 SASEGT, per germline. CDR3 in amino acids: CASSPGPFNQPQHF. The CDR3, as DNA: TGTGCCAGCAGCCCCGGCCCTTTCAATCAGCCCCAGCATTTT.